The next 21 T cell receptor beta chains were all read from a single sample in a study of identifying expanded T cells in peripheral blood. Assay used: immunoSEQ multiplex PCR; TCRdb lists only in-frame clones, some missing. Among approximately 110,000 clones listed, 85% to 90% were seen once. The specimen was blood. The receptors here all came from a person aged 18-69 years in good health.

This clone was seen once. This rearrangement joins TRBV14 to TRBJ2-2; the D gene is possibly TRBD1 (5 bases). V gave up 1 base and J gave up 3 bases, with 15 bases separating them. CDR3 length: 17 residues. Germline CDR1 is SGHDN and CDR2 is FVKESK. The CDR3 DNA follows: TGTGCCAGCAGCCAAGTGCAACAGGTCCTTCACACCGGGGAGCTGTTTTTT. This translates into CASSQVQQVLHTGELFF.

CDR3 amino acids: CASSLPGLNNEQFF. The CDR3 DNA follows: TGTGCCAGCAGCTTACCGGGACTAAACAATGAGCAGTTCTTC. The chain carries TRBV11-2 and TRBJ2-1; 7 nucleotides match TRBD2. J gave up 5 bases and V 2 bases, and 3 bases lay outside the gene matches. CDR3 size: 14 residues. Germline CDR1 is SGHAT and CDR2 is FQNNGV.

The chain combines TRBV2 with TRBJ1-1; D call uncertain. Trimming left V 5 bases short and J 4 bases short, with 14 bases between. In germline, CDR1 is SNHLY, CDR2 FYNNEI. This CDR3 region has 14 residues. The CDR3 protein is CASSQDGRGTEAFF. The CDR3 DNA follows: TGTGCCAGCAGTCAGGACGGGCGGGGCACTGAAGCTTTCTTT.

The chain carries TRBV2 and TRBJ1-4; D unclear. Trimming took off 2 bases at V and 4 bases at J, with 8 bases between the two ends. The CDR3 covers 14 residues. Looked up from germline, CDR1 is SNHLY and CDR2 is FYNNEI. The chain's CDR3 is CASSESSHNEKLFF. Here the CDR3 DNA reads TGTGCCAGCAGTGAATCCAGCCATAATGAAAAACTGTTTTTT.

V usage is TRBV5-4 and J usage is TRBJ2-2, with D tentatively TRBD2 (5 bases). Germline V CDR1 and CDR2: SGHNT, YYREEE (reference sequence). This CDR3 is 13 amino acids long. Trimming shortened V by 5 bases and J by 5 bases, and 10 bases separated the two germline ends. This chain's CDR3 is CASRRVGTGELFF. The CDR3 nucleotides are TGTGCCAGCAGGCGGGTGGGGACCGGGGAGCTGTTTTTT.

CDR3 coding DNA: TGTGCCAGCAGCCCCGGGCCAACGAACACCGGGGAGCTGTTTTTT. It is translated as CASSPGPTNTGELFF. The chain employs TRBV7-2 and TRBJ2-2; D unresolved. V was cut by 5 bases and J by 0 bases, with 10 bases left in between. The CDR3 is made up of 15 amino acids. Germline loops: CDR1 SGHTA, CDR2 FQGNSA.

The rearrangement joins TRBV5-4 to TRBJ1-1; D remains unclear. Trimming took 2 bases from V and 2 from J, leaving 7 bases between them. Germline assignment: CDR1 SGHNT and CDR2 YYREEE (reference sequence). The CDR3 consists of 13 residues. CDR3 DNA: TGTGCCAGCAGCTTACGCCCCAACACTGAAGCTTTCTTT. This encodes CASSLRPNTEAFF.

Here the CDR3 reads CASSKQGNVNEQYF. In DNA, the CDR3 is TGTGCCAGCAGCAAACAGGGGAATGTCAACGAGCAGTACTTC. The chain has TRBV7-2 and TRBJ2-7; 7 nucleotides align to TRBD1. Germline V gene data show CDR1 as SGHTA and CDR2 as FQGNSA. V was pared by 5 bases and J by 5 bases, with 9 bases of the junction left unmatched. The CDR3 consists of 14 residues.

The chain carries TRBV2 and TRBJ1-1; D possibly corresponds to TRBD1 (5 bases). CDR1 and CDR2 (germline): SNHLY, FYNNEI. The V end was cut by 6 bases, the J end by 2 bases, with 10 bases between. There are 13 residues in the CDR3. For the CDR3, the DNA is TGTGCCAGCAGAAAACAGGTTAACACTGAAGCTTTCTTT. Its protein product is CASRKQVNTEAFF.

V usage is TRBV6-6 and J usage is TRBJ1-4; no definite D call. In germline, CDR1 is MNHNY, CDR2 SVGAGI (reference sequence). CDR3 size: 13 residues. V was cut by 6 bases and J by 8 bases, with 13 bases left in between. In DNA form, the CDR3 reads TGTGCCAGCAGGGAAGGACTTGGGGAAAAACTGTTTTTT. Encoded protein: CASREGLGEKLFF.

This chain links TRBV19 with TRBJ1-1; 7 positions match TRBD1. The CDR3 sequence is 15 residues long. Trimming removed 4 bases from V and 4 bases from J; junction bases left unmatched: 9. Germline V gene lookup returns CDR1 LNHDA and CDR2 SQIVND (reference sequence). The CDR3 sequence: CASSTHRGGLTEAFF. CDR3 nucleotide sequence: TGTGCCAGTAGTACCCATAGAGGGGGCCTCACTGAAGCTTTCTTT.

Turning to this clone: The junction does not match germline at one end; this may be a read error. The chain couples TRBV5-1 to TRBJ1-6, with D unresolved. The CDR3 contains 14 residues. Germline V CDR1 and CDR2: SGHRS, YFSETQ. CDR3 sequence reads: CASSLAVNNLPLHF. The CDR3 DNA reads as TGCGCCAGCAGCTTGGCCGTAAATAATTTACCCCTCCACTTT.

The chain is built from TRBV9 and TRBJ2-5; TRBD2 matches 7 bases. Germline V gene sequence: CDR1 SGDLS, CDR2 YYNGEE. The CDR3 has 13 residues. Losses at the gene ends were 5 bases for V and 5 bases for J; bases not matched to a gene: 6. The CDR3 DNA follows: TGTGCCAGCAGTGGGGGGGGAGCGGAGACCCAGTACTTC. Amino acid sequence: CASSGGGAETQYF.

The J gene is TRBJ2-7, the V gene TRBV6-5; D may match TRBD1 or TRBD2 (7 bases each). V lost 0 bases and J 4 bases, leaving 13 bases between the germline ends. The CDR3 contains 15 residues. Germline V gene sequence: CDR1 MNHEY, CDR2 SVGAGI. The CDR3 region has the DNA TGTGCCAGCAGTTACTCAAGGCAGGGGGGGTACGAGCAGTACTTC. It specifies CASSYSRQGGYEQYF.

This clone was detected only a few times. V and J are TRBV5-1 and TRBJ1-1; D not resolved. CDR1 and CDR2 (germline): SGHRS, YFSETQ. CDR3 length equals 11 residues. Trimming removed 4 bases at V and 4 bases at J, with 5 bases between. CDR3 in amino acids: CASSQSTEAFF. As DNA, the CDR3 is TGCGCCAGCAGCCAATCCACTGAAGCTTTCTTT. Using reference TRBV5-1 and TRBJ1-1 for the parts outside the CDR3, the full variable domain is KAGVTQTPRYLIKTRGQQVTLSCSPISGHRSVSWYQQTPGQGLQFLFEYFSETQRNKGNFPGRFSGRQFSNSRSEMNVSTLELGDSALYLCASSQSTEAFFGQGTRLTVV.

In DNA form, the CDR3 reads TGTGCCGGGCGGGGGCAAGGAGAGACCCAGTACTTC. Its translation: CAGRGQGETQYF. The chain combines TRBV7-9 with TRBJ2-5; D is perhaps TRBD2 (7 bases). Germline assignment: CDR1 SEHNR and CDR2 FQNEAQ (reference sequence). The CDR3 contains 12 residues. Trimming stripped 11 bases from V and 4 bases from J, with 14 bases between.

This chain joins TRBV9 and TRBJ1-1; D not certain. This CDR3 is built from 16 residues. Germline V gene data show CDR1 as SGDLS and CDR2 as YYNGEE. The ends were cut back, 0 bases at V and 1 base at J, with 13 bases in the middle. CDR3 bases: TGTGCCAGCAGCGTAGAAGAGGTTAGAGGGAACACTGAAGCTTTCTTT. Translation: CASSVEEVRGNTEAFF. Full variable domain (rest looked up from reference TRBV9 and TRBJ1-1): DSGVTQTPKHLITATGQRVTLRCSPRSGDLSVYWYQQSLDQGLQFLIQYYNGEERAKGNILERFSAQQFPDLHSELNLSSLELGDSALYFCASSVEEVRGNTEAFFGQGTRLTVV.

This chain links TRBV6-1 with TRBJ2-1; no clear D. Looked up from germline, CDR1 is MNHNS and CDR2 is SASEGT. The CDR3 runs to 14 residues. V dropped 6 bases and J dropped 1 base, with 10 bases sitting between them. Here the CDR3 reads CASRGGSSYNEQFF. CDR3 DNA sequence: TGTGCCAGCAGGGGCGGCAGTTCCTACAATGAGCAGTTCTTC.

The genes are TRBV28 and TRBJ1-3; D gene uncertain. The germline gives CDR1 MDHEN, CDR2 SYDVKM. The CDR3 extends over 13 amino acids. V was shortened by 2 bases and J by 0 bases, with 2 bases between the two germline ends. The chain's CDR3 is CASSLNSGNTIYF. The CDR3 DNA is TGTGCCAGCAGTTTAAACTCTGGAAACACCATATATTTT.

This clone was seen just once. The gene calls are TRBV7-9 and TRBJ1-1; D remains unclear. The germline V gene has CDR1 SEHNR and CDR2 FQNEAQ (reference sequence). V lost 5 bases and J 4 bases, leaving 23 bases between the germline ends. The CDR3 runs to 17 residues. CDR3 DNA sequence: TGTGCCAGCAGCCAAGATCGGACCGCCCTTGTGAGCACTGAAGCTTTCTTT. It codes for CASSQDRTALVSTEAFF. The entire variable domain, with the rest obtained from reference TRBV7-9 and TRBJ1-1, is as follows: DTGVSQNPRHKITKRGQNVTFRCDPISEHNRLYWYRQTLGQGPEFLTYFQNEAQLEKSRLLSDRFSAERPKGSFSTLEIQRTEQGDSAMYLCASSQDRTALVSTEAFFGQGTRLTVV.

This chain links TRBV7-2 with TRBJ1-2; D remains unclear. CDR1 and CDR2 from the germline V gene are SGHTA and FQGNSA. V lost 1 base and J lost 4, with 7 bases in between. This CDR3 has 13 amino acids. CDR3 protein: CASSLGQSYGYTF. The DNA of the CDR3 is TGTGCCAGCAGCTTAGGGCAGTCCTATGGCTACACCTTC.